Listed below are T cell receptor beta chains from one sample, sequenced in a study of beta chain features in type 1 diabetes. Sequenced by immunoSEQ multiplex PCR; TCRdb stores in-frame clones only, minus some. The repertoire has about 340,000 clones, less than 15% of them found once; the top ten carry 0.015%. Sequenced input: naive CD4+ T cells from blood. These receptors were obtained from a woman under 30 with type 1 diabetes. Both conserved end residues are trimmed from each CDR3. The order of the fields is V gene, D gene, CDR3 protein. The D gene is left open where the match is weak.

v_gene: TRBV29-1
d_gene: TRBD1
CDR3aa: SVVGDRGAKNIQY

v_gene: TRBV18
d_gene: -
CDR3aa: ASSPTGPSGTGELF

v_gene: TRBV11-3
d_gene: TRBD2
CDR3aa: ASSPNGLAASYEQY

v_gene: TRBV7-2
d_gene: TRBD2
CDR3aa: ASSFRTSGKDTQY

v_gene: TRBV2
d_gene: TRBD2
CDR3aa: ASRKASGRETQY

v_gene: TRBV7-9
d_gene: -
CDR3aa: ASSLMRGMNTEAF

v_gene: TRBV7-9
d_gene: -
CDR3aa: ASSPGGTANNEQF

v_gene: TRBV19
d_gene: TRBD2
CDR3aa: ASSPHSSPSGRWTQY

v_gene: TRBV6-5
d_gene: -
CDR3aa: ASSPGHNYGYT

v_gene: TRBV19
d_gene: TRBD1
CDR3aa: ASSRDRGMGANVLT

v_gene: TRBV7-2
d_gene: -
CDR3aa: ASSPLVNTDGYT

v_gene: TRBV10-3
d_gene: -
CDR3aa: AIARAGIDTGELF

v_gene: TRBV4-1
d_gene: TRBD1
CDR3aa: ASSQARTGIAYNEQF

v_gene: TRBV30
d_gene: TRBD1
CDR3aa: AWAGQGDYGYT

v_gene: TRBV9
d_gene: TRBD1
CDR3aa: ASSVGQGHPAYTANEQF

v_gene: TRBV7-9
d_gene: -
CDR3aa: ASSSSGLSNQPQH

v_gene: TRBV7-9
d_gene: -
CDR3aa: ASSLTPRQITDTQY

v_gene: TRBV5-1
d_gene: -
CDR3aa: ASSSMIGSTDTQY

v_gene: TRBV19
d_gene: TRBD2
CDR3aa: ASSIAGLAVYNEQF

v_gene: TRBV18
d_gene: -
CDR3aa: ASSPTSGSGNTIY

v_gene: TRBV5-1
d_gene: -
CDR3aa: ASSLGQFDGYT

v_gene: TRBV9
d_gene: -
CDR3aa: ASSRQENQPQH

v_gene: TRBV5-4
d_gene: TRBD2
CDR3aa: ASSLQGGRYEQY

v_gene: TRBV5-4
d_gene: -
CDR3aa: ASSLKVGVFNDEQF

v_gene: TRBV9
d_gene: TRBD2
CDR3aa: ASSVGLADYNEQF

v_gene: TRBV25-1
d_gene: TRBD2
CDR3aa: ASIGAGAYNEQF

v_gene: TRBV25-1
d_gene: TRBD2
CDR3aa: ASSEGLVIDTQY

v_gene: TRBV18
d_gene: -
CDR3aa: ASSWDQGNTEAF

v_gene: TRBV19
d_gene: -
CDR3aa: ASSTSIQETQY

v_gene: TRBV5-1
d_gene: -
CDR3aa: ASSLPGLTEDTQY

v_gene: TRBV5-4
d_gene: -
CDR3aa: ASSLGGLAEDTQY

v_gene: TRBV5-4
d_gene: -
CDR3aa: ASSRGGAGTGELF

v_gene: TRBV12-5
d_gene: -
CDR3aa: ASGLVWAGEETQY

v_gene: TRBV27
d_gene: TRBD1
CDR3aa: ASSYSRQGMQETQY

v_gene: TRBV6-5
d_gene: -
CDR3aa: ASSLRGRNIQY

v_gene: TRBV7-9
d_gene: -
CDR3aa: ASSFGTHPAKTQY

v_gene: TRBV2
d_gene: TRBD1
CDR3aa: ASRDRGFDGYT

v_gene: TRBV4-3
d_gene: -
CDR3aa: ASSQETALNEQF

v_gene: TRBV30
d_gene: -
CDR3aa: AWSTTDEAF

v_gene: TRBV7-2
d_gene: -
CDR3aa: ASSFGAHGYT

v_gene: TRBV28
d_gene: -
CDR3aa: ARSRVGETQY

v_gene: TRBV29-1
d_gene: -
CDR3aa: SVGAQPRAEAF

v_gene: TRBV28
d_gene: TRBD2
CDR3aa: ASSPTGTSGSSYNEQF

v_gene: TRBV27
d_gene: -
CDR3aa: ASSFEPGADYEQY

v_gene: TRBV18
d_gene: -
CDR3aa: ASSGPQENIQY

v_gene: TRBV27
d_gene: -
CDR3aa: ASTGGQGKNLQETQY

v_gene: TRBV25-1
d_gene: TRBD2
CDR3aa: ASSDSRLAGADTQY

v_gene: TRBV9
d_gene: TRBD2
CDR3aa: ASSVDGTSAYNEQF

v_gene: TRBV7-2
d_gene: -
CDR3aa: ASERYNEQF